This T cell receptor beta chain was sequenced in a study of graft-versus-host responses after intestinal transplantation. Overall study context: Each recipient received a multivisceral, liver-intestinal, or isolated intestinal graft.

General observations from the study: Within the allografts of patients who had graft-donor T cell macrochimerism, graft-versus-host to host-versus-graft clonal ratios were high. GvH clones turned up in recipient marrow; some had shown up first in ileum or blood.

A word on this clone: The antigen remains undetermined.

Germline V lookup: CDR1 MGHRA, CDR2 YSYEKL. This CDR3 is built from 14 residues. V lost 3 bases to trimming and J lost 6 bases, with 11 bases between them. Generated by immunoSEQ multiplex PCR, the TCRdb table keeps only in-frame clones and is missing some. The sample consists of 9,000 to 10,000 clones, about 93% of them appearing once. The sequencing used PBMCs, collected 8 days after intestinal transplant. This TCR was recovered from a human patient who received an intestinal transplant, so some T cells may come from the graft donor. The genes are TRBV4-1 and TRBJ2-2, with a weak D call TRBD1 (6 bases). The CDR3 DNA sequence: TGCGCCAGCAGCCAGAACAGGGTCCCCGGGGAGCTGTTTTTT. Protein product: CASSQNRVPGELFF.